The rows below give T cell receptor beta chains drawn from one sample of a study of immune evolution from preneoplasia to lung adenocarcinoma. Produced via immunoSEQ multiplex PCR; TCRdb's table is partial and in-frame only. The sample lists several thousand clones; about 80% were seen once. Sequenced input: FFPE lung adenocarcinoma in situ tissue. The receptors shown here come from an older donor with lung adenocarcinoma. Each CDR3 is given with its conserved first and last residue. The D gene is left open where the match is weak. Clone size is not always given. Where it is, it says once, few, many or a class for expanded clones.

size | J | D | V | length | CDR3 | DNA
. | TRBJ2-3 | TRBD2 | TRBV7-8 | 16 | CASSFSGTISTDTQYF | TGTGCCAGCAGCTTCAGTGGGACTATAAGCACAGATACGCAGTATTTT
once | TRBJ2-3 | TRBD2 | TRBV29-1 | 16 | CSVARLAGDFTNTQYF | TGCAGCGTAGCTCGACTAGCGGGGGACTTCACAAATACGCAGTATTTT
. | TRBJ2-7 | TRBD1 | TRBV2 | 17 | CASSEWGVGQGSYEQYF | TGTGCCAGCAGTGAATGGGGGGTAGGACAGGGCTCCTACGAGCAGTACTTC
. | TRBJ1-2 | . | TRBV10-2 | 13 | CASSDLKDYGYTF | TGCGCCAGCAGTGATCTGAAAGACTATGGCTACACCTTC
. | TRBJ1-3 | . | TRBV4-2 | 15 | CASSQGGTGADTIYF | TGTGCCAGCAGCCAGGGGGGAACTGGAGCGGACACCATATATTTT
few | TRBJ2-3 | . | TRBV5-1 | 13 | CASSLGGRDTQYF | TGCGCCAGCAGCTTGGGAGGGCGAGATACGCAGTATTTT
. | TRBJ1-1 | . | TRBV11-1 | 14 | CASSLGGDMTEAFF | TGTGCCAGCAGCTTAGGGGGGGATATGACTGAAGCTTTCTTT
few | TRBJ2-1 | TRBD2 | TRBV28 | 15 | CASKGAGGSYNEQFF | TGTGCCAGCAAAGGGGCGGGGGGCTCCTACAATGAGCAGTTCTTC
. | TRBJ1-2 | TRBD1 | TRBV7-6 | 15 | CASSLAGRGWGGYTF | TGTGCCAGCAGCTTAGCCGGCAGGGGGTGGGGTGGCTACACCTTC
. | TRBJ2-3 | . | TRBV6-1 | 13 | CASSEPYLDTQYF | TGTGCCAGCAGTGAACCTTATTTGGATACGCAGTATTTT
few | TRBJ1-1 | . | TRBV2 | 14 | CASRYGGAVTEAFF | TGTGCCAGCAGGTACGGAGGGGCCGTTACTGAAGCTTTCTTT
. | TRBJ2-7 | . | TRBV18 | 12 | CASSKTTHEQYF | TGTGCCAGCTCAAAGACCACGCACGAGCAGTACTTC
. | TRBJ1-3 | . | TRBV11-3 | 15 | CASSQGPAAGNTIYF | TGTGCCAGCAGCCAAGGCCCCGCTGCTGGAAACACCATATATTTT
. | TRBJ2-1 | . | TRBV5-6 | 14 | CASSLFEEGNEQFF | TGTGCCAGCAGCCTTTTTGAGGAGGGCAATGAGCAGTTCTTC
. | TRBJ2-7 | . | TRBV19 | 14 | CASSSREGGYEQYF | TGTGCCAGTAGTTCCCGGGAAGGAGGGTACGAGCAGTACTTC
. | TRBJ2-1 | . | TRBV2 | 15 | CASSGRGGSYNEQFF | TGTGCCAGCAGTGGGAGAGGGGGGTCCTACAATGAGCAGTTCTTC
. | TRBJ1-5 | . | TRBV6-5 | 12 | CASSYLGQPQHF | TGTGCCAGCAGTTACCTTGGTCAGCCCCAGCATTTT
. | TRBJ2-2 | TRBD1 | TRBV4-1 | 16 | CASSNTRDSYTGELFF | TGCGCCAGCAGCAATACCAGGGACAGCTACACCGGGGAGCTGTTTTTT
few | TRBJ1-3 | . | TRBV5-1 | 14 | CASSLVGIGNTIYF | TGCGCCAGCAGCTTGGTGGGGATTGGAAACACCATATATTTT
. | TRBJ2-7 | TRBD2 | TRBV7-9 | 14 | CASSFGGGYSEQYF | TGTGCCAGCAGCTTTGGGGGGGGGTACTCCGAGCAGTACTTC
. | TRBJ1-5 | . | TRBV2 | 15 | CASSPTRSGNQPQHF | TGTGCCAGCAGCCCCACAAGGTCGGGCAATCAGCCCCAGCATTTT
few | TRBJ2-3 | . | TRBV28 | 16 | CASSRRGRGPTDTQYF | TGTGCCAGCAGCCGACGGGGGCGGGGGCCCACAGATACGCAGTATTTT
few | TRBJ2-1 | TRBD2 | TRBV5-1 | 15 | CASSDTSGEGHEQFF | TGCGCCAGCAGCGACACTAGCGGGGAGGGCCATGAGCAGTTCTTC
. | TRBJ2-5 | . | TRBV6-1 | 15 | CASSGLRGWEETQYF | TGTGCCAGCAGTGGGTTACGGGGGTGGGAGGAGACCCAGTACTTC
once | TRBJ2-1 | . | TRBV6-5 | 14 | CASSYKASFSEQFF | TGTGCCAGCAGTTACAAGGCTTCGTTTTCGGAGCAGTTCTTC
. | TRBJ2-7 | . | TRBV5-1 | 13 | CASHRGGRDEQYF | TGCGCCAGTCACAGGGGGGGGAGAGACGAGCAGTACTTC
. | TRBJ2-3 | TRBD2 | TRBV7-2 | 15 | CASSRGGASWDTQYF | TGTGCCAGCAGCCGCGGGGGGGCAAGTTGGGATACGCAGTATTTT
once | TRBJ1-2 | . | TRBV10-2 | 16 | CASSEPTWTFNYGYTF | TGCGCCAGCAGTGAGCCTACATGGACATTTAACTATGGCTACACCTTC
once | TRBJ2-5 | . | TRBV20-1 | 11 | CSAWDKETQYF | TGCAGTGCTTGGGACAAAGAGACCCAGTACTTC
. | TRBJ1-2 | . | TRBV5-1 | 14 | CASNSQPGYYGYTF | TGCGCCAGCAACTCTCAACCCGGGTACTATGGCTACACCTTC
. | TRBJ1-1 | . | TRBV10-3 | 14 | CATRMSRGGTEAFF | TGTGCCACCAGAATGTCTCGAGGGGGCACTGAAGCTTTCTTT
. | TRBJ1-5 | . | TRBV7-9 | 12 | CASSLDHQPQHF | TGTGCCAGCAGTCTAGACCATCAGCCCCAGCATTTT
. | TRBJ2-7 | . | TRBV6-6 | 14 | CASSYYQFSYEQYF | TGTGCCAGCAGTTATTATCAGTTCTCCTACGAGCAGTACTTC
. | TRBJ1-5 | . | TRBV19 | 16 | CASSIDRADSNQPQHF | TGTGCCAGTAGTATTGACCGGGCAGACTCCAATCAGCCCCAGCATTTT
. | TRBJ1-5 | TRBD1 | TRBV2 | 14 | CASSLTGDGQPQHF | TGTGCCAGCAGTCTAACAGGGGATGGACAGCCCCAGCATTTT
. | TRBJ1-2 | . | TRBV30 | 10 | CAWRSHGYTF | TGTGCCTGGAGGTCTCATGGCTACACCTTC
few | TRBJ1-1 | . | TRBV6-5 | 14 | CASSYSDGGVGAFF | TGTGCCAGCAGTTACTCGGACGGTGGCGTCGGGGCTTTCTTT
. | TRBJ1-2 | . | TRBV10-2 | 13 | CASSAGRDYGYTF | TGCGCCAGCAGTGCGGGCCGGGACTATGGCTACACCTTC
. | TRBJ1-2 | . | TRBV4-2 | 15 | CASSQEFSANYGYTF | TGTGCCAGCAGCCAAGAGTTTTCCGCTAACTATGGCTACACCTTC
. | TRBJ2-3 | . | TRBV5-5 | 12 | CASSGSTDTQYF | TGTGCCAGCAGCGGGAGCACAGATACGCAGTATTTT
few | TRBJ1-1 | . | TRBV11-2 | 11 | CASSLGEGAFF | TGTGCCAGCAGCTTAGGCGAGGGTGCTTTCTTT
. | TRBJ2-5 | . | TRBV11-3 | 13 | CASAPAPQETQYF | TGTGCCAGCGCCCCCGCTCCTCAAGAGACCCAGTACTTC
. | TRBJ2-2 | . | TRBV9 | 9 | CASRGELFF | TGTGCCAGCCGTGGGGAGCTGTTTTTT
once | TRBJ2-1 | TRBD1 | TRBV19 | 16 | CASSIEGGQGRNEQFF | TGTGCCAGTAGTATAGAGGGGGGACAGGGTCGGAATGAGCAGTTCTTC
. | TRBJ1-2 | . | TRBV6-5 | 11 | CASSSSLGYTF | TGTGCCAGCAGTTCTTCCCTGGGCTACACCTTC
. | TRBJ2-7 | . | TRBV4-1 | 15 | CASSTRQTSAYEQYF | TGCGCCAGCAGCACCAGACAGACATCTGCCTACGAGCAGTACTTC
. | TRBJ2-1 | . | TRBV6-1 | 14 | CAGGYRFSYNEQFF | TGTGCCGGCGGTTATCGGTTTTCCTACAATGAGCAGTTCTTC
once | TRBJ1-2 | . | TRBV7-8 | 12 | CASSFRGVGYTF | TGTGCCAGCAGCTTCCGTGGAGTTGGCTACACCTTC
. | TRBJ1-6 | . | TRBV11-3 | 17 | CASSPLDGHPMNSPLHF | TGTGCCAGCAGCCCCTTGGACGGCCACCCTATGAATTCACCCCTCCACTTT
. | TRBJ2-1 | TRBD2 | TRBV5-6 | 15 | CASSFTSGGYNEQFF | TGTGCCAGCAGCTTTACTAGCGGGGGGTACAATGAGCAGTTCTTC
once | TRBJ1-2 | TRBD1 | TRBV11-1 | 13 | CASSPDRDYGYTF | TGTGCCAGCAGCCCGGACAGGGACTATGGCTACACCTTC
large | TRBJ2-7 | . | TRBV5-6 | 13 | CASLAAPSYEQYF | TGTGCCAGCTTAGCGGCCCCCAGCTACGAGCAGTACTTC
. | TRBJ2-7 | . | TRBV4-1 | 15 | CASSQAPSPTYEQYF | TGCGCCAGCAGCCAAGCCCCTAGCCCGACCTACGAGCAGTACTTC